Below, 10 T cell receptor beta chains from the same sample are listed, as sequenced in a study of blood T cell repertoires in COVID-19. Produced via immunoSEQ multiplex PCR; TCRdb's table is partial and in-frame only. The data show around 80,000 clones, with about 73% seen just once and approximately 5.7% held by the top ten. The specimen sequenced was peripheral blood. The receptors derive from a man aged 50 to 60 with active or convalescent COVID-19.

The chain carries TRBV6-5 and TRBJ2-5; 15 nucleotides match TRBD2. This CDR3 has 15 amino acids. Looked up from germline, CDR1 is MNHEY and CDR2 is SVGAGI. J gave up 2 bases and V 6 bases, and 1 base lay outside the gene matches. CDR3 in amino acids: CASRGLAGGQETQYF. Here the CDR3 DNA reads TGTGCCAGCAGGGGACTAGCGGGGGGTCAAGAGACCCAGTACTTC.

V usage is TRBV4-3 and J usage is TRBJ1-2; D call uncertain. V gave up 0 bases and J gave up 3 bases, with 14 bases separating them. CDR3 length: 16 residues. Per germline, CDR1 LGHNA and CDR2 YSLEER. As DNA, the CDR3 is TGCGCCAGCAGCCAAGATCAAGGCAGGATTGACTATGGCTACACCTTC. Its translation is CASSQDQGRIDYGYTF.

The rearrangement uses TRBV13 and TRBJ1-2, with 7 bases matching TRBD1. CDR1 and CDR2 from the germline V gene are PRHDT and FYEKMQ (reference sequence). CDR3 length: 14 amino acids. After removal of 1 base from V and 3 bases from J, the junction contained 2 bases not matched to a gene. CDR3 in amino acids: CASSLDRGDYGYTF. The CDR3 DNA reads as TGTGCCAGCAGCTTAGACAGGGGCGACTATGGCTACACCTTC.

The chain joins TRBV27 to TRBJ1-2; 8 bases fit TRBD1. CDR3 length: 17 amino acids. Germline trimming cut 2 bases from V and 2 bases from J; bases unmatched to any gene: 10. Germline CDR1 and CDR2: MNHEY and SMNVEV (reference sequence). CDR3 nucleotides: TGTGCCAGCAGTTTAAGTTTGACAGGGGAAGGGAACTATGGCTACACCTTC. Protein sequence: CASSLSLTGEGNYGYTF.

The chain employs TRBV6-5 and TRBJ1-1; tentative D call: TRBD1 (6 bases). The CDR3 is 13 residues long. The V end lost 6 bases, the J end lost 1 base, and 9 bases lay between the germline ends. Germline loops: CDR1 MNHEY, CDR2 SVGAGI. The CDR3 DNA reads as TGTGCCAGCAGACAGGGACCGAACACTGAAGCTTTCTTT. Its protein product is CASRQGPNTEAFF.

The sample holds a few counts of this clone. This sequence joins TRBV7-9 and TRBJ2-5, with 13 bases identical to TRBD2. The CDR3 is made up of 17 amino acids. Germline trimming cut 5 bases from V and 5 bases from J; bases unmatched to any gene: 11. Looked up from germline, CDR1 is SEHNR and CDR2 is FQNEAQ (reference sequence). As DNA, the CDR3 is TGTGCCAGCAGCCCCTTTGAACTAGCGGGGGGGCTTGAGACCCAGTACTTC. As protein: CASSPFELAGGLETQYF.

This chain uses TRBV29-1 with TRBJ1-1; the D gene is possibly TRBD1 (5 bases). The CDR3 sequence is 14 residues long. V dropped 5 bases and J dropped 0 bases, with 13 bases sitting between them. CDR1 is SQVTM, CDR2 ANQGSEA, per germline. CDR3 region: CSVSRGVMNTEAFF. In DNA form, the CDR3 reads TGCAGCGTTTCAAGGGGTGTCATGAACACTGAAGCTTTCTTT.

CDR3 sequence (DNA): TGTGCCAGCAGCTCAAGGGCTAGCGGGGGGGTAAACACCGGGGAGCTGTTTTTT. It specifies CASSSRASGGVNTGELFF. V is TRBV7-8 and J is TRBJ2-2; TRBD2 matches 12 bases. The germline gives CDR1 SGHVS, CDR2 FQNEAQ. The CDR3 is 18 residues long. Trimming removed 4 bases from V and 2 bases from J; junction bases left unmatched: 8.

This chain joins TRBV3-1 (or the pseudogene TRBV3-2) and TRBJ1-2; 8 bases line up with TRBD1. CDR1 is LGHDT and CDR2 is YNNKEL in the germline V gene (reference sequence). V gave up 0 bases and J gave up 5 bases; unmatched junction bases: 8. This CDR3 comprises 16 residues. This CDR3 is CASSQEFRDRIYGYTF. The CDR3 region has the DNA TGTGCCAGCAGCCAAGAATTCCGGGACAGGATTTATGGCTACACCTTC.

This chain uses TRBV18 with TRBJ2-7; D is possibly TRBD1 (5 bases). Germline loops: CDR1 KGHSH, CDR2 LQKENI. The CDR3 is 16 residues long. Trimming pared 0 bases from V and 4 bases from J, leaving 16 bases between. CDR3 region: CASSPPKGASLYEQYF. The CDR3 DNA is TGTGCCAGCTCACCACCGAAAGGGGCCTCTTTATACGAGCAGTACTTC.